This TCR beta chain was recovered during a study of regulatory T cells in long-lasting Graves disease. From germline, CDR1 is LNHDA and CDR2 SQIVND (reference sequence). CDR3 length equals 12 residues. The V gene lost 2 bases and the J gene lost 6 bases, with 5 bases spanning the gap. Assembly of TCR beta libraries relied on iRepertoire HTBI primers together with Arm-PCR of CDR3 regions. MiXCR, run by TCRdb on the multiplex PCR reads, gives a single entry per CDR3 protein. The sample carries under 450,000 distinct CDR3 sequences, roughly 16% recorded once. Time point indicated: newly diagnosed GD, antithyroid drugs for less than 3 months. The TCR library was made from RNA extracted from PBMCs. The same data also contributed to another study, on T cells in Graves' hyperthyroidism and ophthalmopathy.

Sequencing used peripheral blood mononuclear cells (PBMCs), obtained at new diagnosis, from a patient treated with antithyroid drugs. The TCR sequence derives from a woman aged 18-29 years with Graves disease. The J gene is TRBJ2-1, the V gene TRBV19; D gene unclear. The CDR3 nucleotides read TGTGCCAGTAGTATAAGGTCCAATGAGCAGTTCTTC. Amino acid sequence: CASSIRSNEQFF.